The 18 T cell receptor beta chains below all came from one sample that was sequenced in a study of T cells in Graves' hyperthyroidism and ophthalmopathy (dated by TCRdb to between 2018 and 2021). The library relied on multiplex PCR. For sequencing, an Illumina HiSeq 2000 was employed. Amplification of TCR beta CDR3 regions was carried out from RNA transcripts. The TCR CDR3 was subjected to a first round of RT-PCR using the HTBI primer set and the Qiagen OneStep RT-PCR kit. TCRdb trimmed the raw reads at Q25, called clones with MiXCR and kept productive beta chains. Rows are combined by CDR3 protein, so each entry shows the most common genes and DNA. The sample yields approximately 740,000 distinct CDR3 sequences; around 15% were counted once. The biggest ten clones account for roughly 10% of the sample. Sequencing used blood. The receptors come from a woman younger than 30 with Graves' hyperthyroidism.

The table lists this clonotype with a few counts. CDR3 region: CASSLFEYTEAFF. The CDR3 coding sequence is TGCGCCAGCAGCTTGTTCGAATACACTGAAGCTTTCTTT. This chain connects TRBV5-1 to TRBJ1-1; D is unclear. Germline V gene data show CDR1 as SGHRS and CDR2 as YFSETQ. Between the trimmed V and J ends, which lost 1 base and 3 bases, there was a span of 7 bases. The CDR3 has 13 residues.

This clonotype was observed many times. The V and J genes are TRBV12-3 or TRBV12-4 and TRBJ2-6; perhaps TRBD2 as D (5 bases). The ends were cut back, 4 bases at V and 1 base at J, with 29 bases in the middle. CDR3 length: 22 amino acids. The CDR3 spells CASSSRPEGWDQPRSGANVLTF. The CDR3 DNA follows: TGTGCCAGCAGTTCCCGCCCCGAGGGTTGGGATCAACCGAGATCTGGGGCCAACGTCCTGACTTTC.

Worth noting for this clonotype: An end of the junction does not agree with germline; a read error may underlie this. This chain joins TRBV12-3 or TRBV12-4 and TRBJ1-1, with 7 bases matching TRBD1. The CDR3 has 14 amino acids. The CDR3 protein is CASSPQGGSTVAFF. Here the CDR3 DNA reads TGTGCCAGCAGTCCGCAGGGGGGCAGCACTGTAGCTTTCTTT.

This clonotype was seen a few times. The chain carries TRBV20-1 and TRBJ2-5; 13 nucleotides line up with TRBD2. With V trimmed by 5 bases and J by 5 bases, 14 bases remained unmatched. Germline CDR1 DFQATT, CDR2 SNEGSKA (reference sequence). CDR3 length: 17 residues. CDR3 loop: CSAPELAGGPSWETQYF. CDR3 coding DNA: TGCAGTGCTCCAGAACTAGCGGGAGGGCCGTCATGGGAGACCCAGTACTTC.

This clonotype was picked up many times. J is TRBJ2-7 and V is TRBV12-3 or TRBV12-4, with D perhaps TRBD1 or TRBD2 (5 bases each). The V gene lost 6 bases and the J gene lost 1 base, with 16 bases spanning the gap. The CDR3 consists of 15 residues. CDR3 sequence reads: CASSRRDVQSYEQYF. The CDR3 DNA sequence: TGTGCCAGCAGCCGCAGGGACGTTCAATCCTACGAGCAGTACTTC.

This clonotype was detected ten times or more. The CDR3 reads CASSLLRGARESPQHF. The CDR3 region has the DNA TGTGCCAGCAGCTTGCTACGGGGGGCGCGAGAATCGCCCCAGCATTTT. The chain recombines TRBV5-6 with TRBJ1-5; D may be TRBD1 (6 bases). Trimming took off 1 base at V and 9 bases at J, with 20 bases between the two ends. Germline V gene sequence: CDR1 SGHDT, CDR2 YYEEEE. This CDR3 region has 16 residues.

There are many counts of this clonotype. The chain recombines TRBV10-3 with TRBJ2-3; unclear D gene. Germline assignment: CDR1 ENHRY and CDR2 SYGVKD. This CDR3 is built from 13 residues. V lost 6 bases and J lost 6, with 13 bases in between. The CDR3 region has the DNA TGTGCCATCAGCCTTAGCCTTCGGGATACGCAGTATTTT. Protein sequence: CAISLSLRDTQYF.

With respect to this clonotype: A read error may account for a junction end that differs from germline. The V and J genes are TRBV2 and TRBJ1-1; maybe TRBD1 (5 bases). The germline gives CDR1 SNHLY, CDR2 FYNNEI. The CDR3 contains 14 residues. The CDR3 sequence is CASSETGGNTEASF. Here the CDR3 DNA reads TGTGCCAGCAGTGAAACAGGCGGGAACACTGAAGCTTCCTTT.

The J gene is TRBJ2-1, the V gene TRBV6-2 or TRBV6-3; 12 nucleotides agree with TRBD2. V shed 2 bases and J 15 bases; nucleotides not matched to a gene: 14. The CDR3 runs 16 residues. Per the germline V gene, CDR1 is MNHEY and CDR2 is SVGEGT. The CDR3 is CASSYVKATSGRYRFF. The CDR3 DNA reads as TGTGCCAGCAGTTACGTGAAGGCAACTAGCGGGAGGTACAGGTTCTTC.

This rearrangement joins TRBV6-1 to TRBJ2-7; 7 bases line up with TRBD2. In germline, CDR1 is MNHNS, CDR2 SASEGT. The CDR3 is 15 residues long. V lost 5 bases and J lost 2; bases outside the gene matches: 9. The CDR3: CASSPHKTSPYEQYF. Written as DNA, the CDR3 is TGTGCCAGCAGTCCTCATAAGACTAGCCCCTACGAGCAGTACTTC.

Concerning this clonotype itself: A much larger clone sits a single nucleotide away, making a read error possible. The V call is TRBV6-1, the J call TRBJ2-7; the match to TRBD1 covers 8 bases. CDR3 length equals 14 residues. Looked up from germline, CDR1 is MNHNS and CDR2 is SASEGT. As DNA, the CDR3 is TGTACCAGCAACCCGGCCCAGGGGACAGGCGAGCAGTACTTC. Translated, it gives CTSNPAQGTGEQYF.

This clonotype was detected a few times. The chain joins TRBV19 to TRBJ1-1; weak D call: TRBD1 (6 bases). The CDR3 loop spans 13 amino acids. CDR1 and CDR2 (germline): LNHDA, SQIVND (reference sequence). Trimming took 3 bases from V and 5 from J, leaving 10 bases between them. CDR3 coding DNA: TGTGCCAGTAGTATGGGGGCGAGGACTGAAGCTTTCTTT. This translates into CASSMGARTEAFF.

This clonotype was observed at least ten times. The rearrangement uses TRBV4-3 and TRBJ1-5; D is possibly TRBD1 (5 bases). Between the trimmed V and J ends, which lost 0 bases and 3 bases, there was a span of 12 bases. The CDR3 contains 16 residues. Germline values: CDR1 LGHNA, CDR2 YSLEER. This chain's CDR3 is CASSQDLWGINQPQHF. The CDR3 region has the DNA TGCGCCAGCAGCCAAGATCTGTGGGGGATCAATCAGCCCCAGCATTTT.

In this sample, this clonotype turned up a few times. J is TRBJ1-3 and V is TRBV20-1, with 8 positions matching TRBD1. V was clipped by 6 bases and J by 4 bases; unmatched bases: 5. The V gene's germline CDR1 is DFQATT and CDR2 SNEGSKA (reference sequence). The CDR3 runs 13 residues. For the CDR3, the DNA is TGCAGTGCCCAACCAGGGGGCGGAAACACCATATATTTT. As protein: CSAQPGGGNTIYF.

This clonotype showed up many times. This sequence joins TRBV6-2 or TRBV6-3 and TRBJ2-5, with TRBD2 as a possible D gene (7 bases). Germline CDR1 reads MNHEY; CDR2 reads SVGEGT. V was cut by 8 bases and J by 2 bases, with 15 bases left in between. CDR3 length: 14 residues. The CDR3 is CASRRTAGQETQYF. The CDR3 DNA follows: TGTGCCAGCCGAAGGACAGCGGGACAAGAGACCCAGTACTTC.

There are many counts of this clonotype. The CDR3 protein is CASSSSLPYEQYF. CDR3 sequence (DNA): TGTGCCAGCAGCTCGTCCTTACCCTACGAGCAGTACTTC. The chain links TRBV7-2 to TRBJ2-7, with no clear D. The CDR3 is 13 residues long. The germline gives CDR1 SGHTA, CDR2 FQGNSA. V was cut by 4 bases and J by 2 bases, with 9 bases left in between.

This clonotype was counted ten times or more. This chain joins TRBV20-1 and TRBJ2-5, with 10 nucleotides matching TRBD2. Losses at the gene ends were 0 bases for V and 1 base for J; bases not matched to a gene: 14. This CDR3 comprises 19 residues. Germline lookup yields CDR1 DFQATT and CDR2 SNEGSKA (reference sequence). CDR3: CSARDLWTSGEGGQETQYF. For the CDR3, the DNA is TGCAGTGCTAGAGATCTGTGGACTAGCGGAGAAGGGGGCCAAGAGACCCAGTACTTC.

This clonotype was observed many times. This chain links TRBV20-1 with TRBJ2-3; 13 positions match TRBD2. Germline V gene sequence: CDR1 DFQATT, CDR2 SNEGSKA (reference sequence). The trim removed 5 bases at V and 5 bases at J, leaving 4 bases unmatched. The CDR3 consists of 14 residues. The CDR3 here is CSARGLAGKDTQYF. DNA for the CDR3: TGCAGTGCTCGGGGACTAGCGGGGAAAGATACGCAGTATTTT.